The 26 T cell receptor beta chains listed next were all sequenced from one sample in a study of shared clonotypes between healthy human individuals. In the naive CD8 group, cells lacked CD45RO and were positively selected for CCR7, so terminally differentiated effector memory CD45RA+ cells were left out. Here immunoSEQ multiplex PCR was the method, and the copy in TCRdb shows in-frame clones only, minus some. The data contain about 2 million clones, approximately 94% of them singletons. Sequenced input: naive CD8+ T cells sorted from blood. The receptor set was obtained from a man in his late teens or twenties in good health.

The V gene is TRBV5-4, the J gene TRBJ2-7; possibly TRBD1 or TRBD2 for D (6 bases each). There are 12 residues in the CDR3. V shed 1 base and J shed 6 bases, with 8 bases lying between them. Germline V gene data show CDR1 as SGHNT and CDR2 as YYREEE (reference sequence). CDR3 nucleotides: TGTGCCAGCAGCTTGTCGGGGGCCGAGCAGTACTTC. Protein product: CASSLSGAEQYF. Based on the CDR3 plus reference TRBV5-4 and TRBJ2-7, the full variable domain is ETGVTQSPTHLIKTRGQQVTLRCSSQSGHNTVSWYQQALGQGPQFIFQYYREEENGRGNFPPRFSGLQFPNYSSELNVNALELDDSALYLCASSLSGAEQYFGPGTRLTVT.

The CDR3 sequence is CASSPRTWTAVNYGYTF. For the CDR3, the DNA is TGTGCCAGCAGTCCCCGGACTTGGACAGCCGTTAACTATGGCTACACCTTC. This chain joins TRBV27 and TRBJ1-2; D is perhaps TRBD1 (6 bases). The CDR3 is 17 amino acids. With 5 bases removed from V and 1 base from J, the gap between germline ends came to 20 bases. The germline CDR1 and CDR2 sequences are MNHEY and SMNVEV (reference sequence).

This sequence joins TRBV7-9 and TRBJ1-5; 10 bases match TRBD1. The CDR3 has 14 residues. V gave up 5 bases and J gave up 7 bases; unmatched junction bases: 5. Per germline, CDR1 SEHNR and CDR2 FQNEAQ (reference sequence). The CDR3 here is CASSVTGGGQPQHF. CDR3 coding DNA: TGTGCCAGCAGCGTGACAGGGGGCGGGCAGCCCCAGCATTTT.

The CDR3 DNA reads as TGTGCCAGCAGTGATCCAACAGGGGACTTGAATTCACCCCTCCACTTT. It specifies CASSDPTGDLNSPLHF. The chain is built from TRBV6-1 and TRBJ1-6, with TRBD1 identical over 7 bases. The CDR3 has 16 residues. Trimming cost V 3 bases and J 7 bases; bases outside gene matches: 9. Germline lookup yields CDR1 MNHNS and CDR2 SASEGT.

The rearrangement joins TRBV11-3 to TRBJ2-2; D may be TRBD2 (5 bases). Germline V gene data show CDR1 as SGHNT and CDR2 as YENEEA. The CDR3 is 15 residues long. V was cut by 5 bases and J by 5 bases, with 15 bases left in between. CDR3 in amino acids: CASSELAAGTGELFF. For the CDR3, the DNA is TGTGCCAGCAGCGAGCTAGCCGCCGGGACCGGGGAGCTGTTTTTT.

This chain connects TRBV20-1 to TRBJ1-1, with D hard to call. This CDR3 comprises 11 residues. Germline-derived CDR1 and CDR2 are DFQATT and SNEGSKA (reference sequence). The V gene lost 0 bases and the J gene lost 9 bases, with 8 bases spanning the gap. The CDR3 loop reads CSAREEHQAFF. The CDR3 DNA is TGCAGTGCTAGAGAGGAGCATCAAGCTTTCTTT.

CDR3 coding DNA: TGTGCCAGCAGCACCCCGGTAGGGTGGAACACTGAAGCTTTCTTT. Translating gives CASSTPVGWNTEAFF. V is TRBV7-9 and J is TRBJ1-1; D gene ambiguous. This CDR3 spans 15 amino acids. In germline, CDR1 is SEHNR, CDR2 FQNEAQ (reference sequence). V was cut by 5 bases and J by 1 base, with 14 bases left in between. The full variable domain, rest sourced from reference TRBV7-9 and TRBJ1-1, is DTGVSQNPRHKITKRGQNVTFRCDPISEHNRLYWYRQTLGQGPEFLTYFQNEAQLEKSRLLSDRFSAERPKGSFSTLEIQRTEQGDSAMYLCASSTPVGWNTEAFFGQGTRLTVV.

This chain uses TRBV6-5 with TRBJ2-3; 10 bases map to TRBD2. The J segment lost 0 bases and the V segment lost 6 bases, leaving 3 bases of the junction unmatched. CDR1 and CDR2 from the germline V gene are MNHEY and SVGAGI. The CDR3 consists of 15 residues. CDR3 nucleotides: TGTGCCAGCAGGCCGACTAGCGGGAGCACAGATACGCAGTATTTT. This sequence encodes CASRPTSGSTDTQYF.

The rearrangement uses TRBV10-3 and TRBJ2-7; D uncertain. Trimming stripped 3 bases from V and 5 bases from J, with 8 bases between. This CDR3 has 12 residues. Looked up from germline, CDR1 is ENHRY and CDR2 is SYGVKD. The CDR3 protein is CAISDTFDEQYF. The CDR3 coding sequence is TGTGCCATCAGTGACACATTCGACGAGCAGTACTTC.

The chain links TRBV2 to TRBJ2-1; 10 bases map to TRBD2. The germline CDR1 and CDR2 sequences are SNHLY and FYNNEI. This CDR3 has 15 amino acids. The J segment lost 8 bases and the V segment lost 1 base, leaving 5 bases of the junction unmatched. The CDR3 reads CASSEEAGGGDEQFF. As DNA, the CDR3 is TGTGCCAGCAGTGAAGAAGCGGGAGGGGGTGATGAGCAGTTCTTC. The whole variable domain, filled in from reference TRBV2 and TRBJ2-1, reads EPEVTQTPSHQVTQMGQEVILRCVPISNHLYFYWYRQILGQKVEFLVSFYNNEISEKSEIFDDQFSVERPDGSNFTLKIRSTKLEDSAMYFCASSEEAGGGDEQFFGPGTRLTVL.

The J gene is TRBJ2-2, the V gene TRBV9, with TRBD2 matching over 11 bases. Germline V CDR1 and CDR2: SGDLS, YYNGEE. Trimming took 3 bases from V and 5 from J; bases not matched to a gene: 3. The CDR3 is 15 amino acids. CDR3 sequence: CASSGGLAETGELFF. The DNA of the CDR3 is TGTGCCAGCAGCGGGGGACTAGCGGAAACCGGGGAGCTGTTTTTT.

The J gene is TRBJ2-7, the V gene TRBV4-1, with D unclear. This CDR3 is 13 amino acids long. V was trimmed by 1 base and J by 5 bases, leaving 9 bases between them. Germline V gene lookup returns CDR1 MGHRA and CDR2 YSYEKL. CDR3 DNA: TGCGCCAGCAGCCAAGTTCGGTTCGACGAGCAGTACTTC. Translated, it gives CASSQVRFDEQYF.

The gene calls are TRBV4-3 and TRBJ2-7; D perhaps matches TRBD2 (5 bases). Germline lookup yields CDR1 LGHNA and CDR2 YSLEER. This CDR3 has 16 residues. Trimming took off 0 bases at V and 0 bases at J, with 12 bases between the two ends. The CDR3 DNA reads TGCGCCAGCAGCCAAGAGCCGGACTCAACCTCCTACGAGCAGTACTTC. Amino acid sequence: CASSQEPDSTSYEQYF.

This clone was detected only once. The genes are TRBV9 and TRBJ2-7; D unclear. CDR3 length equals 14 residues. CDR1 and CDR2 from the germline V gene are SGDLS and YYNGEE. The germline V and J ends were trimmed by 0 bases and 3 bases, with 10 bases remaining between them. The CDR3 bases are TGTGCCAGCAGCGTAGCTGGACCGGGCTACGAGCAGTACTTC. Translated: CASSVAGPGYEQYF.

The chain couples TRBV5-6 to TRBJ2-7, with 7 bases aligning to TRBD1. The CDR3 consists of 14 residues. Germline V gene lookup returns CDR1 SGHDT and CDR2 YYEEEE. With V trimmed by 0 bases and J by 4 bases, 4 bases remained unmatched. CDR3 sequence reads: CASSLEGAEYEQYF. Written as DNA, the CDR3 is TGTGCCAGCAGCTTGGAGGGGGCTGAATACGAGCAGTACTTC. Full variable domain (remainder filled in from reference TRBV5-6 and TRBJ2-7): DAGVTQSPTHLIKTRGQQVTLRCSPKSGHDTVSWYQQALGQGPQFIFQYYEEEERQRGNFPDRFSGHQFPNYSSELNVNALLLGDSALYLCASSLEGAEYEQYFGPGTRLTVT.

This clone was recorded only once. V and J are TRBV10-1 and TRBJ2-7, with 16 nucleotides matching TRBD2. V was pared by 5 bases and J by 5 bases, with 6 bases of the junction left unmatched. Germline loops: CDR1 WNHNN, CDR2 SYGVQD (reference sequence). This CDR3 contains 16 residues. The CDR3 DNA reads TGCGCCAGCAGTATTGGGACTAGCGGGAGGGACCACGAGCAGTACTTC. This translates into CASSIGTSGRDHEQYF.

V and J are TRBV11-3 and TRBJ2-1; D is possibly TRBD2 (6 bases). The CDR3 length is 14 residues. Germline V lookup: CDR1 SGHNT, CDR2 YENEEA. Trimming took 5 bases from V and 6 from J, leaving 14 bases between them. CDR3 sequence (DNA): TGTGCCAGCAGCCACCAGGGACTTGTCAATGAGCAGTTCTTC. Amino acids: CASSHQGLVNEQFF.

The rearrangement uses TRBV14 and TRBJ2-7, with unresolved D. Germline CDR1 reads SGHDN; CDR2 reads FVKESK. V lost 0 bases to trimming and J lost 4 bases, with 4 bases between them. This CDR3 spans 12 amino acids. CDR3 amino acids: CASSQDWYEQYF. The CDR3 DNA sequence: TGTGCCAGCAGCCAAGATTGGTACGAGCAGTACTTC.

V is TRBV21-1 and J is TRBJ2-2; the D call TRBD1 from the table was never checked on the DNA. TRBV21-1 is classified as a pseudogene. The CDR3 is made up of 16 amino acids. CDR3 nucleotide sequence: TGTGCCAGCAGCAAAGGGTACAGGAAGAACACCGGGGAGCTGTTTTTT. Translating it yields CASSKGYRKNTGELFF.

This chain connects TRBV7-2 to TRBJ2-4; the D is unclear. The CDR3 is 16 amino acids. Germline V gene lookup returns CDR1 SGHTA and CDR2 FQGNSA. V dropped 1 base and J dropped 0 bases, with 10 bases sitting between them. Here the CDR3 DNA reads TGTGCCAGCAGCTTAGAGGAAGGAATAGCCAAAAACATTCAGTACTTC. Amino acids: CASSLEEGIAKNIQYF. Full variable domain (missing parts from reference TRBV7-2 and TRBJ2-4): GAGVSQSPSNKVTEKGKDVELRCDPISGHTALYWYRQSLGQGLEFLIYFQGNSAPDKSGLPSDRFSAERTGGSVSTLTIQRTQQEDSAVYLCASSLEEGIAKNIQYFGAGTRLSVL.

This chain links TRBV28 with TRBJ2-5; maybe TRBD2 (6 bases). This CDR3 is 14 amino acids long. V lost 4 bases and J 1 base, leaving 10 bases between the germline ends. Looked up from germline, CDR1 is MDHEN and CDR2 is SYDVKM. The DNA for the CDR3 is TGTGCCAGCAGTTCGGTGACTAGCCAAGAGACCCAGTACTTC. Protein product: CASSSVTSQETQYF.

Turning to this clone: One junction end disagrees with the germline gene, perhaps due to a read error. The chain employs TRBV4-2 and TRBJ2-2; TRBD2 might be the D (5 bases). The V gene's germline CDR1 is LGHNA and CDR2 YNFKEQ. This CDR3 spans 13 amino acids. DNA of the CDR3: TGTGCCAGCAGCCAATGGGGATCCGGGGAGCTGCTTTTT. This gives the protein CASSQWGSGELLF.

The chain carries TRBV13 and TRBJ2-1, with 7 bases identical to TRBD2. Germline V gene data show CDR1 as PRHDT and CDR2 as FYEKMQ (reference sequence). The length of the CDR3 is 12 residues. V trimming: 6 bases; J trimming: 4 bases; junction bases outside the gene matches: 0. DNA of the CDR3: TGTGCCAGCAGTAGCGGGTACAATGAGCAGTTCTTC. Its translation is CASSSGYNEQFF.

The chain combines TRBV4-1 with TRBJ2-7; TRBD1 matches 7 bases. The CDR3 loop spans 15 amino acids. Germline V gene data show CDR1 as MGHRA and CDR2 as YSYEKL. The V segment lost 0 bases and the J segment 2 bases; nucleotides outside the gene matches: 4. Written as DNA, the CDR3 is TGCGCCAGCAGCCAAGATGGGGACAGTACCTACGAGCAGTACTTC. The encoded protein is CASSQDGDSTYEQYF.

The J gene is TRBJ2-2, the V gene TRBV2; D is perhaps TRBD1 or TRBD2 (6 bases each). The ends were cut back, 3 bases at V and 4 bases at J, with 12 bases in the middle. CDR1 SNHLY and CDR2 FYNNEI come from the germline V gene. This CDR3 comprises 15 residues. The CDR3 reads CASSELGGGTGELFF. The CDR3 bases are TGTGCCAGCAGTGAGCTGGGGGGCGGCACCGGGGAGCTGTTTTTT.

The chain joins TRBV25-1 to TRBJ1-1; a possible D gene is TRBD1 (5 bases). Germline values: CDR1 MGHDK, CDR2 SYGVNS. This CDR3 comprises 14 residues. The ends were cut back, 4 bases at V and 6 bases at J, with 15 bases in the middle. CDR3 amino acids: CASSGRDSSPEAFF. The CDR3 DNA follows: TGTGCCAGCAGTGGTCGCGACAGCAGTCCTGAAGCTTTCTTT. The variable domain in full, with the rest retrieved from reference TRBV25-1 and TRBJ1-1, is EADIYQTPRYLVIGTGKKITLECSQTMGHDKMYWYQQDPGMELHLIHYSYGVNSTEKGDLSSESTVSRIRTEHFPLTLESARPSHTSQYLCASSGRDSSPEAFFGQGTRLTVV.